These 19 T cell receptor beta chains originate from one sample sequenced in a study of blood T cell repertoires in COVID-19. Produced via immunoSEQ multiplex PCR; TCRdb's table is partial and in-frame only. The sample lists fewer than 400,000 clones, about 85% occurring once. Sequencing was done on a sample of PBMCs or T cells enriched from blood (not recorded which). The source of these receptors is a woman in her twenties or thirties who had been exposed to COVID-19.

This clone was detected only a few times. The J gene is TRBJ2-5, the V gene TRBV19; 7 bases map to TRBD1. There are 13 residues in the CDR3. The germline gives CDR1 LNHDA, CDR2 SQIVND (reference sequence). With V trimmed by 10 bases and J by 3 bases, 8 bases remained unmatched. CDR3 coding DNA: TGTGCCACAATCGGGACAGTGGAAGAGACCCAGTACTTC. This codes for CATIGTVEETQYF. The variable domain in full, completed from reference TRBV19 and TRBJ2-5, reads DGGITQSPKYLFRKEGQNVTLSCEQNLNHDAMYWYRQDPGQGLRLIYYSQIVNDFQKGDIAEGYSVSREKKESFPLTVTSAQKNPTAFYLCATIGTVEETQYFGPGTRLLVL.

About this clone: The junction does not match germline at one end; this may be a read error. V and J are TRBV28 and TRBJ2-7, with TRBD2 as a possible D gene (5 bases). From germline, CDR1 is MDHEN and CDR2 SYDVKM. The CDR3 is 14 residues long. CDR3 amino acids: CASSLIAFSSEQYF. The CDR3 DNA is TGTGCCAGCAGTTTGATAGCGTTCTCCTCCGAGCAGTACTTC.

The rearrangement uses TRBV29-1 and TRBJ2-7; TRBD2 matches 11 bases. This CDR3 has 14 residues. The V gene end was trimmed by 7 bases and the J gene end by 2 bases; junction bases not matched to a gene: 7. Germline CDR1 SQVTM, CDR2 ANQGSEA. CDR3: CSAALAGGTYEQYF. Here the CDR3 DNA reads TGCAGCGCCGCCCTAGCGGGGGGAACCTACGAGCAGTACTTC.

As concerns this clone: The junction departs from the called germline gene at one end, perhaps through a read error. V and J are TRBV30 and TRBJ1-5; D remains unclear. The CDR3 length is 13 residues. Germline lookup yields CDR1 GTSNPN and CDR2 SVGIG (reference sequence). The CDR3 is CVWSTGDNQPQHF. CDR3 nucleotides: TGTGTCTGGAGTACCGGGGACAATCAGCCCCAGCATTTT.

V gene TRBV20-1 combines with J gene TRBJ2-1; D ambiguous. The V and J ends lost 1 base and 8 bases respectively, with 3 bases between them. Germline assignment: CDR1 DFQATT and CDR2 SNEGSKA (reference sequence). CDR3 length: 10 residues. DNA of the CDR3: TGCAGTGCTAGAGCCGATGAGCAGTTCTTC. The encoded protein is CSARADEQFF.

The rearrangement joins TRBV10-3 to TRBJ2-3, with D tentatively TRBD2 (6 bases). The CDR3 covers 15 residues. V lost 2 bases and J 1 base, leaving 10 bases between the germline ends. In germline, CDR1 is ENHRY, CDR2 SYGVKD. The CDR3 loop reads CAISETSFGTDTQYF. The DNA for the CDR3 is TGTGCCATCAGTGAGACTAGCTTTGGCACAGATACGCAGTATTTT.

Details on this clone: In the same sample, other DNA sequences code for this CDR3. This sequence joins TRBV28 and TRBJ2-3; a possible D gene is TRBD1 (6 bases). Germline loops: CDR1 MDHEN, CDR2 SYDVKM. V lost 6 bases and J lost 1, with 11 bases in between. This CDR3 has 14 residues. This chain's CDR3 is CASSPTGGTDTQYF. The CDR3, as DNA: TGTGCCAGCAGCCCGACAGGTGGCACAGATACGCAGTATTTT.

This chain links TRBV2 with TRBJ1-1; 7 bases line up with TRBD1. Trimming took 10 bases from V and 4 from J; bases not matched to a gene: 3. The CDR3 spans 11 residues. The germline gives CDR1 SNHLY, CDR2 FYNNEI. The CDR3, as DNA: TGTGCCAAACAGGGGATCACTGAAGCTTTCTTT. This encodes CAKQGITEAFF.

The V gene is TRBV5-1, the J gene TRBJ2-5; 9 bases are a match to TRBD1. The germline V gene has CDR1 SGHRS and CDR2 YFSETQ. The trim removed 2 bases at V and 6 bases at J, leaving 5 bases unmatched. This CDR3 contains 14 residues. The CDR3 coding sequence is TGCGCCAGCAGCTTCGGGACAGGGAGTAAGACCCAGTACTTC. The encoded protein is CASSFGTGSKTQYF. The full variable domain, its missing parts supplied by reference TRBV5-1 and TRBJ2-5, is KAGVTQTPRYLIKTRGQQVTLSCSPISGHRSVSWYQQTPGQGLQFLFEYFSETQRNKGNFPGRFSGRQFSNSRSEMNVSTLELGDSALYLCASSFGTGSKTQYFGPGTRLLVL.

V and J are TRBV28 and TRBJ1-6; 10 bases align to TRBD1. The CDR3 has 15 residues. Germline CDR1 and CDR2: MDHEN and SYDVKM. The V segment lost 3 bases and the J segment 14 bases; nucleotides outside the gene matches: 10. CDR3 coding DNA: TGTGCCAGCAGTTTTCCCGGACAGGGGGTGAGGACCCTCCACTTT. Translated, it gives CASSFPGQGVRTLHF.

V and J are TRBV5-1 and TRBJ2-5; weak D call: TRBD1 (7 bases). The V end was cut by 0 bases, the J end by 5 bases, with 11 bases between. This CDR3 has 14 residues. Germline loops: CDR1 SGHRS, CDR2 YFSETQ. The CDR3 DNA reads as TGCGCCAGCAGCTTGGTACAGGGGAGGGAGACCCAGTACTTC. Translating it yields CASSLVQGRETQYF.

The CDR3, as DNA: TGTGCCAGCAGTTTACGGAGCCCCATCTATGGCTACACCTTC. Amino acid sequence: CASSLRSPIYGYTF. The rearrangement joins TRBV28 to TRBJ1-2; D unresolved. CDR3 length: 14 amino acids. V lost 2 bases, J lost 4 bases, and 11 bases lay in between. Germline values: CDR1 MDHEN, CDR2 SYDVKM.

This clone was counted at least ten times. The chain employs TRBV27 and TRBJ2-7; possible D gene TRBD2, 5 bases. The germline V and J ends were trimmed by 0 bases and 4 bases, with 10 bases remaining between them. Germline assignment: CDR1 MNHEY and CDR2 SMNVEV (reference sequence). This CDR3 has 14 residues. CDR3 protein: CASSLSAGRYEQYF. As DNA, the CDR3 is TGTGCCAGCAGTTTATCGGCGGGTCGGTACGAGCAGTACTTC.

The gene calls are TRBV6-2 or TRBV6-3 and TRBJ2-7, with 9 bases matching TRBD1. J was trimmed by 9 bases and V by 6 bases; bases with no gene match: 12. CDR1 is MNHEY, CDR2 SVGEGT, per germline. The CDR3 loop spans 14 amino acids. DNA of the CDR3: TGTGCCAGCAGCCCGAGGACAGGGGAACGAGGGCAGTACTTC. Residues: CASSPRTGERGQYF.

The chain is built from TRBV28 and TRBJ1-6, with D perhaps matching TRBD1 (6 bases). This CDR3 region has 12 residues. Germline CDR1 is MDHEN and CDR2 is SYDVKM. Trimming took 6 bases from V and 13 from J, leaving 13 bases between them. The CDR3 loop is CASSPTGYPLHF. In DNA, the CDR3 is TGTGCCAGCAGCCCGACAGGTTATCCCCTCCACTTT.

This clone was counted ten times or more. The genes are TRBV12-5 and TRBJ1-1; TRBD1 aligns across 7 bases. The CDR3 contains 15 residues. CDR1 and CDR2 (germline): LGHNT, FRNRAP. The ends lost 3 bases at V and 4 bases at J; junction bases unmatched: 8. CDR3 DNA: TGTGCTAGTGGTTTTAACAGGGGATTTGGCACTGAAGCTTTCTTT. Translation: CASGFNRGFGTEAFF. Together with reference TRBV12-5 and TRBJ1-1, the CDR3 gives the full variable domain: DARVTQTPRHKVTEMGQEVTMRCQPILGHNTVFWYRQTMMQGLELLAYFRNRAPLDDSGMPKDRFSAEMPDATLATLKIQPSEPRDSAVYFCASGFNRGFGTEAFFGQGTRLTVV.

The chain is built from TRBV18 and TRBJ2-5, with 10 bases identical to TRBD2. The CDR3 extends over 15 amino acids. Trimming at V came to 5 bases and at J to 2 bases, leaving 5 bases not matched to a gene. The germline V gene encodes CDR1 KGHSH and CDR2 LQKENI. The CDR3 is CASSYGLAAQETQYF. In nucleotides, the CDR3 is TGTGCCAGCTCATACGGACTAGCGGCGCAAGAGACCCAGTACTTC.

This clone was observed a handful of times. The gene calls are TRBV19 and TRBJ1-1; D remains unclear. Germline V gene data show CDR1 as LNHDA and CDR2 as SQIVND (reference sequence). This CDR3 is 15 amino acids long. The V end lost 7 bases, the J end lost 5 bases, and 20 bases lay between the germline ends. The CDR3 bases are TGTGCCAGTACCGAGCCCAACCAAAGAGGAACTGAAGCTTTCTTT. This sequence encodes CASTEPNQRGTEAFF. The variable domain in full, completed from reference TRBV19 and TRBJ1-1, reads DGGITQSPKYLFRKEGQNVTLSCEQNLNHDAMYWYRQDPGQGLRLIYYSQIVNDFQKGDIAEGYSVSREKKESFPLTVTSAQKNPTAFYLCASTEPNQRGTEAFFGQGTRLTVV.

This chain connects TRBV11-2 to TRBJ1-1; no definite D call. The CDR3 runs 16 residues. The V and J ends lost 0 bases and 4 bases respectively, with 15 bases between them. Germline CDR1 reads SGHAT; CDR2 reads FQNNGV. The CDR3 coding sequence is TGTGCCAGCAGCTTAGATCTTCCGGTGGGAGGCACTGAAGCTTTCTTT. Encoded protein: CASSLDLPVGGTEAFF.